The rows below give T cell receptor beta chains drawn from one sample of a study of T cell changes during pregnancy in multiple sclerosis. Sequencing used immunoSEQ multiplex PCR; TCRdb keeps in-frame clones, though not all of them. The profile shows tens of thousands of clones, about 87% of them singletons. The input for sequencing was CD4+ T cells from peripheral blood mononuclear cells, taken in the first trimester of pregnancy. These receptors came from a female donor with multiple sclerosis, enrolled in a pregnancy study. Both conserved end residues are trimmed from each CDR3.

>TRBJ1-6|TRBV19
ASRSRNLNSPLH
>TRBJ2-5|TRBV5-1
ASSWGLAGDRETQY
>TRBJ1-5|TRBV7-6
ASSLGNRGGNQPQH
>TRBJ2-7|TRBV4-2
ASSQDSGAQYEQY
>TRBJ1-3|TRBV4-2
ASSHEQGFGNTIY
>TRBJ2-7|TRBV7-2
ASSSGGGYEQY
>TRBJ2-1|TRBV9
ASSEVSGGSYNEQF
>TRBJ2-1|TRBV18
ASSPQGEFNEQF
>TRBJ2-7|TRBV5-1
ASSLELPYEQY
>TRBJ2-2|TRBV19
ASSMVEKGRGELF
>TRBJ2-2|TRBV5-3
ARSPNPGLAGVNTGELF
>TRBJ1-2|TRBV19
ASREQGARGGYT
>TRBJ1-5|TRBV6-1
ASSGGQGYQQPQH
>TRBJ2-7|TRBV5-1
ASSPGQGGDEQY
>TRBJ2-1|TRBV10-3
AISGTGTSYNEQF
>TRBJ2-5|TRBV15
ATSRQGQGETQY
>TRBJ1-5|TRBV2
ASNERTGVNQPQH
>TRBJ2-1|TRBV11-3
ASSLVAGGAYNEQF
>TRBJ1-1|TRBV21-1
ASSKDRTGVAEAF
>TRBJ2-7|TRBV18
ASSPYMKTGADEQY